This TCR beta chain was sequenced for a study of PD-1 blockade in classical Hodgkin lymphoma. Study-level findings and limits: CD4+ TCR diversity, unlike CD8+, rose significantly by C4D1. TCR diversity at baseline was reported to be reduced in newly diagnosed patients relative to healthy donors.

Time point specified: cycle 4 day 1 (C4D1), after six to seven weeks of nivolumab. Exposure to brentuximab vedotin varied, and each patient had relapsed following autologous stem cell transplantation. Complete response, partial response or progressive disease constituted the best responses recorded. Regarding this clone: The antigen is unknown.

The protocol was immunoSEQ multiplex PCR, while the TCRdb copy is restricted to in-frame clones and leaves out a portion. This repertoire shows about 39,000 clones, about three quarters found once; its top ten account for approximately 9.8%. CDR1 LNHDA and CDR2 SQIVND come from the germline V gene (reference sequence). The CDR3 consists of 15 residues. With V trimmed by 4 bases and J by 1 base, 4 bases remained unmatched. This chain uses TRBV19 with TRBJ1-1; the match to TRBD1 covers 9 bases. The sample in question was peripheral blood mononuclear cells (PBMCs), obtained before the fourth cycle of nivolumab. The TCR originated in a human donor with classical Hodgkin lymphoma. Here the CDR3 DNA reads TGTGCCAGTAGTAGGCCGACAGGGGGGAACACTGAAGCTTTCTTT. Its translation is CASSRPTGGNTEAFF.